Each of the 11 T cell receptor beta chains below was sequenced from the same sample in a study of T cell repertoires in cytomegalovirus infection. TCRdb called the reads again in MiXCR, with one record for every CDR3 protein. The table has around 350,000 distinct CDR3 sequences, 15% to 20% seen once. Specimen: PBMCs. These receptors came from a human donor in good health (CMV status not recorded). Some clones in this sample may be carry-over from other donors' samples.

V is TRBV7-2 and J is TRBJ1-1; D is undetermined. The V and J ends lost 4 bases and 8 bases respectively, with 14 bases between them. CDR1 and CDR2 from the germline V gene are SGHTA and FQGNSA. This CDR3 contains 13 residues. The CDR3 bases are TGTGCCAGCAGCTGGAACTCCCGTCTAGAAGCTTTCTTT. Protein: CASSWNSRLEAFF.

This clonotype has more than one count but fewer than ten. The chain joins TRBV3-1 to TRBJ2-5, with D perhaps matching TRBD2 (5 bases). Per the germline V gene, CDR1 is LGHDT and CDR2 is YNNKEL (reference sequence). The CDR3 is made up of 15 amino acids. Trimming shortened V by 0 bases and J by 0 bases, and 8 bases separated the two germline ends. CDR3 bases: TGTGCCAGCAGCCAAGATGAGACTAACCAAGAGACCCAGTACTTC. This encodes CASSQDETNQETQYF.

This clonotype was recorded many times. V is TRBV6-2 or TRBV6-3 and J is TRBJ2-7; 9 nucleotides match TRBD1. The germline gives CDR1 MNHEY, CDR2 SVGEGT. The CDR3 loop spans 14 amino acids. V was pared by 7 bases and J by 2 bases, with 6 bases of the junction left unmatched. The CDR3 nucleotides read TGTGCCAGCAAGCCCGGGACAGGGCCCTACGAGCAGTACTTC. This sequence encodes CASKPGTGPYEQYF.

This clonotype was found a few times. CDR3 sequence: CAISESLLAGEQYF. The CDR3 DNA is TGTGCCATCAGTGAGTCGCTCCTAGCGGGCGAGCAGTACTTC. The V and J genes are TRBV10-3 and TRBJ2-7; 8 nucleotides match TRBD2. CDR3 length: 14 amino acids. From germline, CDR1 is ENHRY and CDR2 SYGVKD. With V trimmed by 0 bases and J by 6 bases, 4 bases remained unmatched.

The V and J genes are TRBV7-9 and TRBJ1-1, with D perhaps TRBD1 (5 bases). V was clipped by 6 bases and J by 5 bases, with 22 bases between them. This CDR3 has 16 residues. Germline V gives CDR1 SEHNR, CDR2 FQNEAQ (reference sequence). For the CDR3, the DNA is TGTGCCAGCAGGCACCCCGGACACATGAAAAAAACTGAAGCTTTCTTT. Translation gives CASRHPGHMKKTEAFF.

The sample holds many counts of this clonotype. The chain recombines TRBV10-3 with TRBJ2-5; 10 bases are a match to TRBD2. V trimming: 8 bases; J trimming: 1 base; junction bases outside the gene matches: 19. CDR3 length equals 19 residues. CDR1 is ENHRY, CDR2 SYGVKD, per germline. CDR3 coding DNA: TGTGCCATCGCAGGGGGAGCTAGCGGGAGTTTCACACGCCAAGAGACCCAGTACTTC. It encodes CAIAGGASGSFTRQETQYF.

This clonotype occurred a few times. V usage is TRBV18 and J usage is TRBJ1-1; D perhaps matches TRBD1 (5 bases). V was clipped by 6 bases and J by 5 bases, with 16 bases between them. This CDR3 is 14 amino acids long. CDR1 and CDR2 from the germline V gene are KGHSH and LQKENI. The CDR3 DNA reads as TGTGCCAGCTCCCAATACCAGGGTGAGACTGAAGCTTTCTTT. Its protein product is CASSQYQGETEAFF.

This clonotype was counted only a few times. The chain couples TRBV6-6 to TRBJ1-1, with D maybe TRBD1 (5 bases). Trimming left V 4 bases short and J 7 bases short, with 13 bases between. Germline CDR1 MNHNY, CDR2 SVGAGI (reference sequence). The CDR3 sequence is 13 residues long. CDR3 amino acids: CASSLMQGVEAFF. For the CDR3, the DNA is TGTGCCAGCAGTTTAATGCAGGGAGTTGAAGCTTTCTTT.

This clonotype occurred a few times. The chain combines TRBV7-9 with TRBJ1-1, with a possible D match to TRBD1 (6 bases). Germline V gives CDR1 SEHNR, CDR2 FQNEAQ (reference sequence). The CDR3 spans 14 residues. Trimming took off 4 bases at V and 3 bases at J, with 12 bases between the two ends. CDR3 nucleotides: TGTGCCAGCAGCTCGACCAGGGGTGACACTGAAGCTTTCTTT. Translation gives CASSSTRGDTEAFF.

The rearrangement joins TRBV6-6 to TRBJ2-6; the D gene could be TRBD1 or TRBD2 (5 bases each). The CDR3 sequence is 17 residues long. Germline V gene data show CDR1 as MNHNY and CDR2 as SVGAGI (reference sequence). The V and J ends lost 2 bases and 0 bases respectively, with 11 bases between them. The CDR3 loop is CASSYRDGLSGANVLTF. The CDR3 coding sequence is TGTGCCAGCAGTTACCGGGACGGACTCTCTGGGGCCAACGTCCTGACTTTC.

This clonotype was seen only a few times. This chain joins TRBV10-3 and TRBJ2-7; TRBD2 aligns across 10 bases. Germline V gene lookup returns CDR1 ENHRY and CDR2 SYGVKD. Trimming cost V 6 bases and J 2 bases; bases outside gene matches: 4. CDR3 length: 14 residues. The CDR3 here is CAIRAGLAAYEQYF. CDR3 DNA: TGTGCCATCAGGGCTGGACTAGCGGCCTACGAGCAGTACTTC.